This T cell receptor (beta chain) originates from a study of blood T cell repertoires in COVID-19. For the study at large: T cells, B-cell-depleted T cells, or PBMCs provided the cDNA or gDNA that served as material.

Germline CDR1 reads GTSNPN; CDR2 reads SVGIG (reference sequence). The CDR3 is made up of 17 amino acids. Trimming cost V 0 bases and J 7 bases, with 19 bases left between them. Per the original data handling: Estimated nucleated cell counts came from reference gene primer amplification. Measured with immunoSEQ multiplex PCR; TCRdb has only the in-frame clones, and not every one. The DNA was the basis for D and trimming; V, J and clone size are from that table. The data contain 250,000 to 300,000 clones, approximately 91% of them singletons. Material: peripheral blood. The genes are TRBV30 and TRBJ1-6; tentatively, D is TRBD1 (5 bases). This receptor was obtained from a woman under 40 with COVID-19, enrolled during active disease. The CDR3: CAWSVQKEGRVNSPLHF. The CDR3 DNA reads as TGTGCCTGGAGTGTACAGAAGGAGGGGAGAGTAAATTCACCCCTCCACTTT.